The clone carrying this T cell receptor beta chain was found once. Its antigen is unidentified. The source of the sample is a study of T cell responses to AZD1222 COVID-19 vaccine. Method: immunoSEQ multiplex PCR; TCRdb's copy keeps in-frame clones and lacks some. The sample has 55,000 to 90,000 clones; about four fifths are singletons. Study findings and constraints: Vaccine-related CD4 TCRs covered spike, predominating at 160-218 and 743-854. Repertoires were obtained only post-peak T cell response. Clonal diversity was possibly underestimated, and the donors were mostly white British, with more females. The breadth and depth of Spike-specific TCRs increased once two AZD1222 doses had been given.

Looked up from germline, CDR1 is SGHTA and CDR2 is FQGNSA. The CDR3 runs to 13 residues. V gave up 3 bases and J gave up 4 bases, with 9 bases separating them. The specimen comprised peripheral blood, sampled on day 0 of AZD1222 vaccination. This chain links TRBV7-2 with TRBJ1-1; D remains ambiguous. The TCR comes from an adult in good health. The CDR3: CASSFKIGTEAFF. The CDR3 DNA sequence: TGTGCCAGCAGCTTTAAGATTGGCACTGAAGCTTTCTTT. The full variable domain, rest sourced from reference TRBV7-2 and TRBJ1-1, is GAGVSQSPSNKVTEKGKDVELRCDPISGHTALYWYRQSLGQGLEFLIYFQGNSAPDKSGLPSDRFSAERTGGSVSTLTIQRTQQEDSAVYLCASSFKIGTEAFFGQGTRLTVV.